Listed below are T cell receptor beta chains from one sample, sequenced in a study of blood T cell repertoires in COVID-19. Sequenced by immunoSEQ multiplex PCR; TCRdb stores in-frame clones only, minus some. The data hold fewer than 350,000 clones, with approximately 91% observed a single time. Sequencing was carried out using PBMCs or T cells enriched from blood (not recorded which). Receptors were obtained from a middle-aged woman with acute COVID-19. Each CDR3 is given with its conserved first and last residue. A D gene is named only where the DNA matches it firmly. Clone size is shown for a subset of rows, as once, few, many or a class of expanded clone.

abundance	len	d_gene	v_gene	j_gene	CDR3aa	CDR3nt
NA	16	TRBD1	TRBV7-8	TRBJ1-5	CASSSNPGTGNQPQHF	TGTGCCAGCAGCTCCAATCCAGGGACAGGAAATCAGCCCCAGCATTTT
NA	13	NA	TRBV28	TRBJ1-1	CASSLVLDTEAFF	TGTGCCAGCAGCCTGGTTTTAGACACTGAAGCTTTCTTT
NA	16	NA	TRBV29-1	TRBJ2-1	CSVEDQETSVIDEQFF	TGCAGCGTTGAAGATCAAGAGACTAGTGTTATCGATGAGCAGTTCTTC
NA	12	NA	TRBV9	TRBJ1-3	CASSPSGNTIYF	TGTGCCAGCAGCCCTTCGGGAAACACCATATATTTT
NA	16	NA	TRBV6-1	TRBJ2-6	CASSETRSSGANVLTF	TGTGCCAGCAGTGAAACACGCAGCTCTGGGGCCAACGTCCTGACTTTC
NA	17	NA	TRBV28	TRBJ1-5	CASSLGIGSLGNQPQHF	TGTGCCAGCAGTTTAGGAATCGGGAGTTTGGGCAATCAGCCCCAGCATTTT
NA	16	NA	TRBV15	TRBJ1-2	CATSRQSRGTAYGYTF	TGTGCCACCAGCAGACAATCGCGCGGGACCGCCTATGGCTACACCTTC
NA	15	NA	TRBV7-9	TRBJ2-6	CASSSQGTGANVLTF	TGTGCCAGCAGCTCACAGGGTACTGGGGCCAACGTCCTGACTTTC
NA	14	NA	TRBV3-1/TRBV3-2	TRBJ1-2	CASSQGPQNYGYTF	TGTGCCAGCAGCCAAGGTCCTCAGAACTATGGCTACACCTTC
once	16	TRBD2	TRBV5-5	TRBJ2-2	CASSPGLAQFTGELFF	TGTGCCAGCAGCCCGGGACTAGCGCAGTTCACCGGGGAGCTGTTTTTT
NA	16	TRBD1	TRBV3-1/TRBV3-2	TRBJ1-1	CASSSGQGGVNTEAFF	TGTGCCAGCAGCTCGGGACAGGGGGGGGTGAACACTGAAGCTTTCTTT
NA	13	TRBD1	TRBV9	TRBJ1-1	CASSKDRVTEAFF	TGTGCCAGCAGCAAGGACAGGGTCACTGAAGCTTTCTTT
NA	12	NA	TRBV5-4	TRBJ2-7	CASSLGGQGQYF	TGTGCCAGCAGCTTAGGAGGGCAAGGGCAGTACTTC
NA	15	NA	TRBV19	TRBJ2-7	CASSIPRGESYEQYF	TGTGCCAGTAGTATTCCCAGGGGGGAATCCTACGAGCAGTACTTC
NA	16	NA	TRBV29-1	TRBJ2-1	CSVLEGTQGALKEQFF	TGCAGCGTTCTGGAGGGGACGCAGGGAGCGCTCAAAGAGCAGTTCTTC
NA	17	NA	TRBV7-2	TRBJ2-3	CASSLSRLRGSADTQYF	TGTGCCAGCAGCTTATCACGTCTCCGGGGGAGCGCAGATACGCAGTATTTT
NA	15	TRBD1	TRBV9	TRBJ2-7	CASSVQGATSYEQYF	TGTGCCAGCAGCGTACAGGGGGCGACTTCCTACGAGCAGTACTTC
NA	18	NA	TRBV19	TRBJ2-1	CASSIVTLSAGSYNEQFF	TGTGCCAGTAGTATAGTGACCCTCTCCGCGGGTTCCTACAATGAGCAGTTCTTC
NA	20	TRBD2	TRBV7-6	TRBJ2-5	CASSLGSGLAGGTYQETQYF	TGTGCCAGCAGCTTAGGAAGCGGCCTAGCGGGGGGGACGTACCAAGAGACCCAGTACTTC
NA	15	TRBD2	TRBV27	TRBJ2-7	CASSPGTSGTYEQYF	TGTGCCAGCAGTCCCGGGACTAGCGGGACCTACGAGCAGTACTTC
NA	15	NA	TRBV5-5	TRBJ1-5	CASSLGVGGWQPQHF	TGTGCCAGCAGCTTGGGAGTGGGGGGGTGGCAGCCCCAGCATTTT
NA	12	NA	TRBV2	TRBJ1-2	CARTRNNYGYTF	TGTGCCCGCACCAGGAATAACTATGGCTACACCTTC
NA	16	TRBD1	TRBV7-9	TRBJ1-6	CASSWTGGRDNSPLHF	TGTGCCAGCAGCTGGACAGGGGGCCGAGATAATTCACCCCTCCACTTT
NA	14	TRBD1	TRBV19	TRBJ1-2	CASSIQTGEDGYTF	TGTGCCAGTAGTATCCAGACAGGGGAGGATGGCTACACCTTC
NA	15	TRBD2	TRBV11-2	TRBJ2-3	CASTGGLGSPDTQYF	TGTGCCAGCACCGGGGGACTAGGGAGCCCGGATACGCAGTATTTT
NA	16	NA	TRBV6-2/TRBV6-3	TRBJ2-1	CASSSTESFVLNEQFF	TGTGCCAGCAGTTCTACAGAGTCGTTTGTTCTCAATGAGCAGTTCTTC
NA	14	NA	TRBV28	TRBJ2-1	CASSLLGAYNEQFF	TGTGCCAGCAGTTTACTCGGGGCCTACAATGAGCAGTTCTTC
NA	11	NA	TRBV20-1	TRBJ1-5	CSGYRDQPQHF	TGCAGTGGATACAGAGATCAGCCCCAGCATTTT
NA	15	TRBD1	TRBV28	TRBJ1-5	CASSFLGQGAQPQHF	TGTGCCAGCAGTTTTTTGGGACAGGGGGCTCAGCCCCAGCATTTT
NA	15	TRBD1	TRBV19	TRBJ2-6	CASSITGAGANVLTF	TGTGCCAGTAGTATTACAGGGGCTGGGGCCAACGTCCTGACTTTC
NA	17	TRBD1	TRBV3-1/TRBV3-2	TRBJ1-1	CASSPTGGVGVNTEAFF	TGTGCCAGCAGCCCGACAGGGGGCGTGGGTGTGAACACTGAAGCTTTCTTT
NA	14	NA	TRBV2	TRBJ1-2	CASSEATANYGYTF	TGTGCCAGCAGTGAAGCGACAGCCAACTATGGCTACACCTTC
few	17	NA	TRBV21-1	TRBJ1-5	CASSDSWGVRGNQPQHF	TGTGCCAGCAGCGACTCGTGGGGGGTTAGGGGCAATCAGCCCCAGCATTTT
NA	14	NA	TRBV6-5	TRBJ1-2	CASSRTEKYYGYTF	TGTGCCAGCAGCCGGACAGAAAAATACTATGGCTACACCTTC
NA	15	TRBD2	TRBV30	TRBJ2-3	CAWSVSGGASDTQYF	TGTGCCTGGAGTGTTTCGGGGGGGGCTTCGGATACGCAGTATTTT
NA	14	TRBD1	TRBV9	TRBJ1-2	CASSSGTAYYGYTF	TGTGCCAGCAGCTCCGGGACAGCCTACTATGGCTACACCTTC
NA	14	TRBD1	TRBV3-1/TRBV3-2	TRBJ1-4	CASSQGTGYEKLFF	TGTGCCAGCAGCCAGGGGACAGGGTATGAAAAACTGTTTTTT
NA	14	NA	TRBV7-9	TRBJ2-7	CASNPGGAAWEQYF	TGTGCCAGCAACCCAGGAGGAGCAGCCTGGGAGCAGTACTTC
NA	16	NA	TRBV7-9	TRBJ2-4	CASSADPGTPKNIQYF	TGTGCCAGCAGCGCCGACCCCGGGACACCAAAAAACATTCAGTACTTC
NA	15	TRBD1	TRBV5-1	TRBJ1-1	CASSPRQGGDTEAFF	TGCGCCAGCAGCCCTAGACAGGGGGGGGACACTGAAGCTTTCTTT
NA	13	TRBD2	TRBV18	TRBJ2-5	CASSSGLGETQYF	TGTGCCAGCTCATCGGGACTAGGGGAGACCCAGTACTTC
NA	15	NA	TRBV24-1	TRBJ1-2	CATSDTSTVNYGYTF	TGTGCCACCAGTGACACCTCGACAGTCAACTATGGCTACACCTTC
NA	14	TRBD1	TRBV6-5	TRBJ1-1	CASSWRDRNTEAFF	TGTGCCAGCAGTTGGCGGGACAGAAACACTGAAGCTTTCTTT
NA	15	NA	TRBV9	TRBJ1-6	CASSEGTLDNSPLHF	TGTGCCAGCAGCGAAGGGACACTTGATAATTCACCCCTCCACTTT
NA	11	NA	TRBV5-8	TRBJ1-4	CASSSSQKLFF	TGTGCCAGCAGCTCTTCCCAAAAACTGTTTTTT
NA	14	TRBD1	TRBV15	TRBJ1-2	CATSRGGTDYGYTF	TGTGCCACCAGCAGAGGTGGGACAGACTATGGCTACACCTTC
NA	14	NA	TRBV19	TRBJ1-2	CASSIWGQESGYTF	TGTGCCAGTAGTATTTGGGGCCAGGAGAGCGGCTACACCTTC
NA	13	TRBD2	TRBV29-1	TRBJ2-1	CSVGGRAYNEQFF	TGCAGCGTTGGGGGGAGGGCATACAATGAGCAGTTCTTC
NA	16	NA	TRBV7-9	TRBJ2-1	CASSFTGVWVGNEQFF	TGTGCCAGCAGCTTCACCGGGGTGTGGGTCGGTAATGAGCAGTTCTTC
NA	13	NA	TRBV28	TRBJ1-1	CASSLGQNTEAFF	TGTGCCAGCAGTTTGGGACAGAACACTGAAGCTTTCTTT
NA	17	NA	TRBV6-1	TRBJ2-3	CASSALTITFITDTQYF	TGTGCCAGCAGTGCCCTGACTATAACTTTTATCACAGATACGCAGTATTTT
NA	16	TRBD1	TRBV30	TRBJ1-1	CAWRARPGQGLIEAFF	TGTGCCTGGAGAGCCCGCCCGGGACAGGGGCTCATCGAAGCTTTCTTT
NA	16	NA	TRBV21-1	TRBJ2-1	CASKGLAEVSYNEQFF	TGTGCCAGCAAGGGACTAGCGGAAGTTTCCTACAATGAGCAGTTCTTC